This T cell receptor beta chain was identified during a study of T cell changes during pregnancy in multiple sclerosis. CDR1 is SNHLY and CDR2 is FYNNEI in the germline V gene. Between the trimmed V and J ends, which lost 6 bases and 0 bases, there was a span of 8 bases. The CDR3 extends over 13 amino acids. The assay was immunoSEQ multiplex PCR, and TCRdb's table has in-frame clones only and misses some. This sample yields 84,000 or so clones, of which about 93% are seen a single time; around 0.84% belongs to the top ten. The sequence was collected from a female donor with multiple sclerosis, enrolled in a pregnancy study. The chain joins TRBV2 to TRBJ1-1; D ambiguous. This specimen consisted of peripheral blood, obtained in the third trimester of pregnancy. DNA for the CDR3: TGTGCCAGCAGGAGTAGCATGAACACTGAAGCTTTCTTT. This codes for CASRSSMNTEAFF.